One and the same sample provided the 2 T cell receptor beta chains below, sequenced in a study of cytomegalovirus exposure and HLA in healthy donors. With 60 Vbeta and 13 Jbeta primers, the PCR was carried out. Assay used: immunoSEQ multiplex PCR; TCRdb lists only in-frame clones, some missing. Counted here are roughly 120,000 clones, about 70% occurring once; the ten biggest clones make up about 12%. Sample: PBMCs. The receptors stem from a woman in her sixties in good health and CMV-seropositive.

The sample holds a few counts of this clone. The genes are TRBV2 and TRBJ2-2; 8 bases agree with TRBD1. Germline trimming cut 6 bases from V and 3 bases from J; bases unmatched to any gene: 6. The CDR3 runs 15 residues. Germline V gene sequence: CDR1 SNHLY, CDR2 FYNNEI. The CDR3 here is CASRGDRGDTGELFF. In nucleotides, the CDR3 is TGTGCCAGCAGGGGAGACAGGGGAGACACCGGGGAGCTGTTTTTT.

As DNA, the CDR3 is TGTGCCTGGGAGGGACTAGCGGGAGATACGCAGTATTTT. This codes for CAWEGLAGDTQYF. The J gene is TRBJ2-3, the V gene TRBV30; 12 nucleotides line up with TRBD2. V lost 5 bases and J lost 5; bases outside the gene matches: 2. CDR1 and CDR2 (germline): GTSNPN, SVGIG (reference sequence). The CDR3 runs to 13 residues.